These T cell receptor beta chains were read from a single sample in a study of CD8+ T cells in alopecia areata. The method was immunoSEQ multiplex PCR; TCRdb's version includes in-frame clones alone and lacks a portion of them. The sample has around 130,000 clones; roughly three fifths are singletons. The specimen comprised CD4+ T cells sorted from blood, sampled at week 0. The receptors derive from a human donor with alopecia areata. CDR3s include the opening cysteine and the closing phenylalanine or tryptophan. D genes are given only for firm matches. The size field is filled for only some rows; it gives once, few, many or a size class.

V	J	D	size	CDR3	DNA
TRBV7-7	TRBJ2-5	-	-	CASSLDREETQYF	TGTGCCAGCAGCTTAGACAGGGAAGAGACCCAGTACTTC
TRBV23-1	TRBJ1-1	-	-	CASSRRTAMNTEAFF	TGCGCCAGCAGTCGACGGACGGCGATGAACACTGAAGCTTTCTTT
TRBV25-1	TRBJ2-3	TRBD2	few	CASSARGERGASQDTQYF	TGTGCCAGCAGTGCCCGCGGCGAGCGGGGGGCCTCCCAAGATACGCAGTATTTT
TRBV7-2	TRBJ2-7	-	-	CASSPLGPYEQYF	TGTGCCAGCAGCCCTTTGGGACCCTACGAGCAGTACTTC
TRBV5-4	TRBJ1-6	TRBD1	-	CASSFRDRVFINSPLHF	TGTGCCAGCAGCTTCCGGGACAGGGTTTTCATTAATTCACCCCTCCACTTT
TRBV19	TRBJ2-7	TRBD1	-	CASSTTGQGQQYF	TGTGCCAGTAGTACCACCGGACAGGGTCAGCAGTACTTC
TRBV7-9	TRBJ2-1	-	-	CASSSEYNEQFF	TGTGCCAGCAGCTCGGAATACAATGAGCAGTTCTTC
TRBV7-3	TRBJ2-2	-	-	CASSYRPFPGSGATGELFF	TGTGCCAGCAGCTACCGGCCCTTTCCCGGGAGCGGCGCCACCGGGGAGCTGTTTTTT
TRBV30	TRBJ1-4	-	-	CAWRSQAEKLFF	TGTGCCTGGAGGAGCCAAGCTGAAAAACTGTTTTTT
TRBV5-6	TRBJ1-4	-	-	CASSSLSETAEKLFF	TGTGCCAGCAGCTCCCTGTCGGAGACGGCTGAAAAACTGTTTTTT
TRBV5-6	TRBJ2-7	TRBD2	few	CASSLRLAGGTYEQYF	TGTGCCAGCAGCTTACGACTAGCGGGAGGGACCTACGAGCAGTACTTC
TRBV28	TRBJ2-7	-	-	CASSFLTGARPYEQYF	TGTGCCAGCAGTTTTTTGACGGGCGCCCGCCCCTACGAGCAGTACTTC
TRBV12-5	TRBJ1-3	-	few	CASARWWTGNTIYF	TGTGCTAGTGCCCGGTGGTGGACTGGAAACACCATATATTTT
TRBV27	TRBJ2-7	TRBD2	-	CASSVVAGPYEQYF	TGTGCCAGCAGTGTTGTAGCGGGGCCCTACGAGCAGTACTTC
TRBV5-1	TRBJ2-4	-	-	CASSLARGDIQYF	TGCGCCAGCAGCTTGGCCAGGGGGGACATTCAGTACTTC
TRBV7-9	TRBJ2-5	-	-	CASSPLAQETQYF	TGTGCCAGCAGCCCCTTAGCGCAGGAGACCCAGTACTTC
TRBV28	TRBJ2-5	-	-	CASRRETQYF	TGTGCCAGCAGGCGAGAGACCCAGTACTTC
TRBV7-9	TRBJ1-4	-	few	CASSSVGGDEKLFF	TGTGCCAGCAGCTCCGTCGGGGGAGACGAAAAACTGTTTTTT
TRBV29-1	TRBJ2-3	-	-	CSVEGNTDTQYF	TGCAGCGTTGAGGGCAACACAGATACGCAGTATTTT
TRBV5-1	TRBJ2-5	TRBD2	-	CASSSIGLASQETQYF	TGCGCCAGCAGCTCCATAGGACTAGCGTCTCAGGAGACCCAGTACTTC
TRBV4-2	TRBJ1-6	-	once	CASSLTGPSPLHF	TGTGCCAGCAGCCTTACAGGGCCTTCACCCCTCCACTTT
TRBV18	TRBJ1-1	-	-	CASSPERATEAFF	TGTGCCAGCTCACCCGAACGGGCTACTGAAGCTTTCTTT
TRBV5-1	TRBJ1-6	-	-	CASRASIRTGENSPLHF	TGCGCCAGCAGAGCTTCGATTCGAACAGGAGAGAATTCACCCCTCCACTTT
TRBV18	TRBJ1-1	-	few	CASSPGRIPEAFF	TGTGCCAGCTCACCAGGGCGGATACCTGAAGCTTTCTTT
TRBV5-1	TRBJ1-1	TRBD1	few	CASSTGTGDTEAFF	TGCGCCAGCAGCACCGGGACAGGGGACACTGAAGCTTTCTTT
TRBV29-1	TRBJ2-7	-	few	CSVLRDWDYEQYF	TGCAGCGTTTTACGGGACTGGGATTACGAGCAGTACTTC
TRBV4-2	TRBJ1-1	-	-	CASSQDGGTEAFF	TGTGCCAGCAGCCAAGATGGGGGGACTGAAGCTTTCTTT
TRBV5-1	TRBJ2-3	TRBD2	-	CASRGLAGTDTQYF	TGCGCCAGCAGAGGACTAGCGGGAACAGATACGCAGTATTTT
TRBV7-8	TRBJ2-1	-	-	CASTTSPGDEQFF	TGTGCCAGCACAACTAGCCCTGGGGACGAGCAGTTCTTC
TRBV4-1	TRBJ1-5	-	-	CASSQDPQGRGPQHF	TGCGCCAGCAGCCAAGATCCCCAGGGGCGTGGGCCCCAGCATTTT
TRBV4-2	TRBJ2-1	-	once	CASSQERGGLDNEQFF	TGTGCCAGCAGCCAAGAACGTGGGGGCCTGGACAATGAGCAGTTCTTC
TRBV4-3	TRBJ2-5	TRBD2	few	CASSMGLAGEETQYF	TGCGCCAGCAGCATGGGACTAGCGGGAGAAGAGACCCAGTACTTC
TRBV29-1	TRBJ1-2	-	-	CSVLKDSPYYGYTF	TGCAGCGTCCTCAAGGACAGTCCATACTATGGCTACACCTTC